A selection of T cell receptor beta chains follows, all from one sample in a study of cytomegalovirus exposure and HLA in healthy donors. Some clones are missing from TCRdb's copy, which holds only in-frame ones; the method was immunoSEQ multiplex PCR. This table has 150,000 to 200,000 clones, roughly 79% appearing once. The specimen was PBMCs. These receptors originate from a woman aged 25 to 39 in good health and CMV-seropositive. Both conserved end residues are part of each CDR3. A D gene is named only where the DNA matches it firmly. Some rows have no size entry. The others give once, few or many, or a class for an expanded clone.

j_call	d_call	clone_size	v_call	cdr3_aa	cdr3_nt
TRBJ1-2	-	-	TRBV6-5	CASSLQGRDYGYTF	TGTGCCAGCAGTCTACAGGGTAGGGACTATGGCTACACCTTC
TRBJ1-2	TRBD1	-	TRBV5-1	CASSLGDRTRFYGYTF	TGCGCCAGCAGCTTGGGGGACAGGACCCGCTTCTATGGCTACACCTTC
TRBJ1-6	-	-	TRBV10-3	CAISESRGDSPLHF	TGTGCCATCAGTGAGTCGAGAGGCGATTCACCCCTCCACTTT
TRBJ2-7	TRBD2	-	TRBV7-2	CASLVGGSSYEQYF	TGTGCCAGTCTTGTCGGGGGGAGCTCCTACGAGCAGTACTTC
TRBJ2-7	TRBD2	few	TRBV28	CASRLAGEHSYEQYF	TGTGCCAGCAGGTTAGCGGGGGAGCACTCCTACGAGCAGTACTTC
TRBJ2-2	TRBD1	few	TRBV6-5	CASSLGQGYTGELFF	TGTGCCTCCTCTTTGGGACAGGGTTACACCGGGGAGCTGTTTTTT
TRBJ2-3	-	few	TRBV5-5	CASSLVPTTVLDTQYF	TGTGCCAGCAGCTTGGTTCCGACTACTGTCCTAGATACGCAGTATTTT
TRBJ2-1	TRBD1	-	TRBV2	CASRGQGAYNEQFF	TGTGCCAGCAGAGGACAGGGGGCCTACAATGAGCAGTTCTTC
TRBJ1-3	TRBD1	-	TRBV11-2	CASSLARGQGNTIYF	TGTGCCAGCAGCTTAGCCAGGGGGCAAGGAAACACCATATATTTT
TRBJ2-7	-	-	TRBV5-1	CASSSTTQSYEQYF	TGCGCCAGCAGCTCGACTACCCAAAGCTACGAGCAGTACTTC
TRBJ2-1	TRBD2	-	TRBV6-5	CASGGGVNEQFF	TGTGCCAGCGGCGGGGGGGTGAATGAGCAGTTCTTC
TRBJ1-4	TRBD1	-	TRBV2	CASSEWGTGATNEKLFF	TGTGCCAGCAGTGAATGGGGGACAGGTGCAACTAATGAAAAACTGTTTTTT
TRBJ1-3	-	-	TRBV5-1	CASSLVGDPGNTIYF	TGCGCCAGCAGCTTGGTGGGCGATCCTGGAAACACCATATATTTT
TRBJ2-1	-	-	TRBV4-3	CASSPRGESYNEQFF	TGCGCCAGCAGCCCCAGGGGGGAATCCTACAATGAGCAGTTCTTC
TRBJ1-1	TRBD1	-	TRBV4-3	CASSHDREMNTEAFF	TGCGCCAGCAGCCATGACAGGGAAATGAACACTGAAGCTTTCTTT
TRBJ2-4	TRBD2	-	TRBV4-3	CASSQETRLAGPAKNIQYF	TGCGCCAGCAGCCAAGAGACCCGGCTAGCGGGCCCAGCCAAAAACATTCAGTACTTC
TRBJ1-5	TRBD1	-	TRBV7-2	CASSRGQGVGQPQHF	TGTGCCAGCAGCCGGGGACAGGGGGTAGGACAGCCCCAGCATTTT
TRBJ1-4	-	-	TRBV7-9	CASSVRQDGEKLFF	TGTGCCAGCAGCGTCAGACAGGATGGGGAAAAACTGTTTTTT
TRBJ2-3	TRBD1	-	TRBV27	CASRIYGQGFTDTQYF	TGTGCCAGCAGGATATACGGACAGGGATTCACAGATACGCAGTATTTT
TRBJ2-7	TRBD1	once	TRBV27	CASSLLRTGGSNEQYF	TGTGCCAGCAGTTTACTTCGGACAGGGGGCTCCAACGAGCAGTACTTC
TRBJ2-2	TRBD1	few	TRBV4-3	CASSQGRQGATGELFF	TGCGCCAGCAGCCAAGGAAGGCAGGGGGCTACCGGGGAGCTGTTTTTT
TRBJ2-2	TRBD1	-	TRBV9	CASSVRGGAIRGELFF	TGTGCCAGCAGCGTCAGAGGGGGCGCAATCAGAGGGGAGCTGTTTTTT
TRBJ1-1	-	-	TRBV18	CASSPRVSTEAFF	TGTGCCAGCTCACCCAGGGTTTCCACTGAAGCTTTCTTT
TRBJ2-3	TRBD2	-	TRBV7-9	CASTGGGYTTDTQYF	TGTGCCAGCACCGGCGGGGGTTACACGACAGATACGCAGTATTTT
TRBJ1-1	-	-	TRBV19	CASKDSLVETEAFF	TGTGCCAGCAAGGACAGCTTAGTGGAAACTGAAGCTTTCTTT
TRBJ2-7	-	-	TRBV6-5	CASSYSLPSYEQYF	TGTGCCAGCAGTTACAGCCTCCCCTCCTACGAGCAGTACTTC
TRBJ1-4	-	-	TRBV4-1	CASSPVGGLVANEKLFF	TGCGCCAGCAGCCCAGTCGGGGGGTTGGTAGCTAATGAAAAACTGTTTTTT
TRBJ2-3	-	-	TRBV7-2	CASSLVGGGTDTQYF	TGTGCCAGCAGCTTAGTCGGGGGAGGCACAGATACGCAGTATTTT
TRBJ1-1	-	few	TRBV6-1	CASNGRTEAFF	TGTGCCAGCAACGGGAGAACTGAAGCTTTCTTT
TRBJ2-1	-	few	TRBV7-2	CASSVTRSEQFF	TGTGCCAGCAGCGTAACTAGGAGTGAGCAGTTCTTC
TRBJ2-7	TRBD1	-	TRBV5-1	CASSLASGGYEQYF	TGCGCCAGCAGCTTGGCGTCAGGGGGCTACGAGCAGTACTTC
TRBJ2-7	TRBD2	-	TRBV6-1	CASRLAGQAYEQYF	TGTGCCAGCAGACTAGCGGGTCAGGCCTACGAGCAGTACTTC
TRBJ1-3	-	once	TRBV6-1	CASSEQGPGNTIYF	TGTGCCAGCAGCGAACAGGGTCCTGGAAACACCATATATTTT
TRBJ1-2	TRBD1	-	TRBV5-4	CASSPGTGGLAYTF	TGTGCCAGCAGCCCGGGGACAGGGGGTCTAGCCTACACCTTC
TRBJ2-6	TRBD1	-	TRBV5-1	CASSWDRGSGANVLTF	TGCGCCAGCAGCTGGGACAGGGGAAGCGGGGCCAACGTCCTGACTTTC
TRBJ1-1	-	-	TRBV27	CASFRGTKARYTEAFF	TGTGCCAGCTTTAGGGGGACAAAGGCTCGGTACACTGAAGCTTTCTTT
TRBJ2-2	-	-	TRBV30	CAWSATGELFF	TGTGCCTGGAGTGCGACCGGGGAGCTGTTTTTT
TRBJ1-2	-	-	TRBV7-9	CASSLLQGSYGYTF	TGTGCCAGCAGCTTATTACAGGGCAGCTATGGCTACACCTTC
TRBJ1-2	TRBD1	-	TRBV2	CASSEQGAGVGYTF	TGTGCCAGCAGTGAGCAGGGGGCCGGTGTTGGCTACACCTTC
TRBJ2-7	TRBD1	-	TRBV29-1	CSVDLYPRGQYYEQYF	TGCAGCGTTGATCTGTACCCCCGGGGACAGTACTACGAGCAGTACTTC
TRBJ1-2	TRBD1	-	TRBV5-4	CASSYDRGGYTF	TGTGCCAGCAGCTACGACAGGGGTGGCTACACCTTC
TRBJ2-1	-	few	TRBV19	CASSDQGSYNEQFF	TGTGCCAGTAGTGACCAGGGGAGCTACAATGAGCAGTTCTTC
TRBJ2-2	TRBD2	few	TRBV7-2	CASSALAGAGITGELFF	TGTGCCAGCAGCGCGCTAGCGGGGGCCGGGATCACCGGGGAGCTGTTTTTT
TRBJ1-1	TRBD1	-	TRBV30	CAWGTGDTEAFF	TGTGCCTGGGGCACAGGGGACACTGAAGCTTTCTTT
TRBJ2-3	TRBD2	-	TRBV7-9	CASSLGLAGGLTDTQYF	TGTGCCAGCAGCTTAGGACTAGCGGGGGGGCTTACAGATACGCAGTATTTT
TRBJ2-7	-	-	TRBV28	CASSYSSYEQYF	TGTGCCAGCAGTTACAGCTCCTACGAGCAGTACTTC
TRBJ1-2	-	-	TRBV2	CASSDQVDYGYTF	TGTGCCAGCAGTGATCAGGTGGACTATGGCTACACCTTC
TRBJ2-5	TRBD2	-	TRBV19	CASSALWTSGASGETQYF	TGTGCCAGTTCCGCTTTATGGACTAGCGGGGCCTCTGGAGAGACCCAGTACTTC
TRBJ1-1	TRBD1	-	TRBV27	CASSRHQGVLPEAFF	TGTGCCAGCAGTAGGCATCAGGGGGTCCTGCCTGAAGCTTTCTTT
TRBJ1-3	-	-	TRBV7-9	CASSLASGLRNTIYF	TGTGCCAGCAGCTTAGCCTCGGGACTGAGAAACACCATATATTTT
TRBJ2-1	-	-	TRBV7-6	CASSPDRPSTNNEQFF	TGTGCCAGCAGCCCCGACAGGCCCTCTACAAACAATGAGCAGTTCTTC